These T cell receptor beta chains were read from a single sample in a study of graft-versus-host responses after intestinal transplantation. Produced via immunoSEQ multiplex PCR; TCRdb's table is partial and in-frame only. The repertoire holds nearly 30,000 clones, 65% to 80% seen once, with roughly 3.2% in the top ten. The material was ileum tissue, obtained 98 days after intestinal transplantation. These receptors were obtained from a human patient who received an intestinal transplant, so some T cells may come from the graft donor. CDR3s include the opening cysteine and the closing phenylalanine or tryptophan. The order of the fields is clone size, D gene, V gene, J gene, CDR3 protein, CDR3 DNA. The D gene is left open where the match is weak. Clone size appears in some rows only: once, few, many, or a class for an expanded clone.

abundance: NA; d_gene: TRBD2; v_gene: TRBV7-9; j_gene: TRBJ2-1; CDR3aa: CASSSGGSYNEQFF; CDR3nt: TGTGCCAGCAGCTCCGGGGGGAGCTACAATGAGCAGTTCTTC
abundance: NA; d_gene: TRBD1; v_gene: TRBV7-9; j_gene: TRBJ2-7; CDR3aa: CASSLVATGVSYEQYF; CDR3nt: TGTGCCAGCAGCTTAGTGGCTACAGGGGTCTCCTACGAGCAGTACTTC
abundance: NA; d_gene: NA; v_gene: TRBV7-8; j_gene: TRBJ2-7; CDR3aa: CASTGVEEQYF; CDR3nt: TGTGCCAGCACCGGGGTAGAAGAGCAGTACTTC
abundance: NA; d_gene: TRBD1; v_gene: TRBV4-1; j_gene: TRBJ2-7; CDR3aa: CASSLSGGQSYEQYF; CDR3nt: TGCGCCAGCAGCCTATCAGGGGGCCAATCCTACGAGCAGTACTTC
abundance: few; d_gene: NA; v_gene: TRBV28; j_gene: TRBJ2-7; CDR3aa: CASRAGLSYEQYF; CDR3nt: TGTGCCAGCAGAGCCGGATTGTCCTACGAGCAGTACTTC
abundance: NA; d_gene: NA; v_gene: TRBV6-6; j_gene: TRBJ2-5; CDR3aa: CASSYSPVETQYF; CDR3nt: TGTGCCAGCAGTTACTCGCCTGTGGAGACCCAGTACTTC
abundance: medium-sized; d_gene: NA; v_gene: TRBV27; j_gene: TRBJ1-6; CDR3aa: CASSLGSGAYYNSPLHF; CDR3nt: TGTGCCAGCAGTTTAGGTTCGGGGGCCTATTATAATTCACCCCTCCACTTT
abundance: NA; d_gene: NA; v_gene: TRBV6-5; j_gene: TRBJ2-5; CDR3aa: CASSWDEYQETQYF; CDR3nt: TGTGCCAGCAGTTGGGACGAGTACCAAGAGACCCAGTACTTC
abundance: NA; d_gene: TRBD2; v_gene: TRBV10-1; j_gene: TRBJ2-3; CDR3aa: CASSPGTSGGLLPDTQYF; CDR3nt: TGCGCCAGCAGCCCCGGGACTAGCGGGGGCCTCCTCCCTGATACGCAGTATTTT
abundance: NA; d_gene: NA; v_gene: TRBV7-3; j_gene: TRBJ1-2; CDR3aa: CASSLVGGGSYTF; CDR3nt: TGTGCCAGCAGCTTAGTAGGGGGAGGTAGCTACACCTTC
abundance: NA; d_gene: NA; v_gene: TRBV27; j_gene: TRBJ2-1; CDR3aa: CASSLAPQGEQFF; CDR3nt: TGTGCCAGCAGTTTAGCCCCCCAAGGTGAGCAGTTCTTC
abundance: NA; d_gene: TRBD2; v_gene: TRBV9; j_gene: TRBJ2-1; CDR3aa: CASSVAGGPYNEQFF; CDR3nt: TGTGCCAGCAGCGTAGCGGGGGGGCCTTACAATGAGCAGTTCTTC
abundance: NA; d_gene: NA; v_gene: TRBV15; j_gene: TRBJ1-2; CDR3aa: CATSRGDSYGYTF; CDR3nt: TGTGCCACCAGCAGGGGGGACTCCTATGGCTACACCTTC
abundance: once; d_gene: NA; v_gene: TRBV5-6; j_gene: TRBJ2-3; CDR3aa: CASSLVGYTQYF; CDR3nt: TGTGCCAGCAGCTTGGTCGGGTACACGCAGTATTTT
abundance: NA; d_gene: NA; v_gene: TRBV25-1; j_gene: TRBJ1-5; CDR3aa: CASSEMRAEQPQHF; CDR3nt: TGTGCCAGCAGTGAAATGAGGGCCGAACAGCCCCAGCATTTT
abundance: NA; d_gene: TRBD1; v_gene: TRBV6-1; j_gene: TRBJ1-1; CDR3aa: CASSEPKTGVNTEAFF; CDR3nt: TGTGCCAGCAGTGAACCTAAGACAGGGGTGAACACTGAAGCTTTCTTT
abundance: NA; d_gene: NA; v_gene: TRBV18; j_gene: TRBJ2-1; CDR3aa: CASSHGHSNEQFF; CDR3nt: TGTGCCAGCTCACATGGACATAGCAATGAGCAGTTCTTC
abundance: NA; d_gene: NA; v_gene: TRBV7-9; j_gene: TRBJ1-2; CDR3aa: CASSPEISLRGYTF; CDR3nt: TGTGCCAGCAGCCCGGAAATCAGTTTAAGGGGCTACACCTTC
abundance: NA; d_gene: NA; v_gene: TRBV5-8; j_gene: TRBJ2-1; CDR3aa: CASSWTGGERKYEQFF; CDR3nt: TGTGCCAGCAGCTGGACCGGTGGGGAAAGGAAGTATGAGCAGTTCTTC
abundance: NA; d_gene: NA; v_gene: TRBV27; j_gene: TRBJ2-2; CDR3aa: CASSLGPPAGANTGELFF; CDR3nt: TGTGCCAGCAGTTTGGGCCCCCCTGCGGGGGCCAACACCGGGGAGCTGTTTTTT
abundance: NA; d_gene: TRBD2; v_gene: TRBV13; j_gene: TRBJ2-1; CDR3aa: CASSLGGLAVYNEQFF; CDR3nt: TGTGCCAGCAGCTTAGGGGGACTAGCGGTTTACAATGAGCAGTTCTTC
abundance: NA; d_gene: TRBD1; v_gene: TRBV7-7; j_gene: TRBJ2-7; CDR3aa: CASSFGQGDEQYF; CDR3nt: TGTGCCAGCAGCTTCGGACAGGGAGACGAGCAGTACTTC
abundance: NA; d_gene: NA; v_gene: TRBV11-3; j_gene: TRBJ1-1; CDR3aa: CASSFMAGRHTEAFF; CDR3nt: TGTGCCAGCAGCTTTATGGCAGGACGGCACACTGAAGCTTTCTTT
abundance: NA; d_gene: TRBD2; v_gene: TRBV30; j_gene: TRBJ2-5; CDR3aa: CAWGTNFQETQYF; CDR3nt: TGTGCCTGGGGGACTAACTTCCAAGAGACCCAGTACTTC
abundance: once; d_gene: TRBD2; v_gene: TRBV29-1; j_gene: TRBJ2-5; CDR3aa: CSVEWGGQLQETQYF; CDR3nt: TGCAGCGTTGAATGGGGGGGTCAGTTACAAGAGACCCAGTACTTC
abundance: NA; d_gene: NA; v_gene: TRBV7-7; j_gene: TRBJ1-1; CDR3aa: CASSRQENTEAFF; CDR3nt: TGTGCCAGCAGCCGTCAAGAGAACACTGAAGCTTTCTTT
abundance: NA; d_gene: NA; v_gene: TRBV6-1; j_gene: TRBJ1-3; CDR3aa: CASSEAGGNTIYF; CDR3nt: TGTGCCAGCAGTGAGGCGGGTGGAAACACCATATATTTT
abundance: NA; d_gene: NA; v_gene: TRBV25-1; j_gene: TRBJ1-1; CDR3aa: CASTFGNTEAFF; CDR3nt: TGTGCCAGCACATTCGGAAACACTGAAGCTTTCTTT
abundance: once; d_gene: NA; v_gene: TRBV25-1; j_gene: TRBJ1-2; CDR3aa: CASSESPGPRGYTF; CDR3nt: TGTGCCAGCAGTGAATCCCCGGGACCTAGAGGCTACACCTTC
abundance: once; d_gene: NA; v_gene: TRBV7-9; j_gene: TRBJ2-7; CDR3aa: CASSPDRYEQYF; CDR3nt: TGTGCCAGCAGCCCCGACCGTTACGAGCAGTACTTC
abundance: NA; d_gene: NA; v_gene: TRBV9; j_gene: TRBJ1-1; CDR3aa: CASSIGDMNTEAFF; CDR3nt: TGTGCCAGCAGCATAGGAGACATGAACACTGAAGCTTTCTTT
abundance: NA; d_gene: TRBD1; v_gene: TRBV5-1; j_gene: TRBJ2-7; CDR3aa: CASSFGQGIYEQYF; CDR3nt: TGCGCCAGCAGCTTCGGACAGGGGATCTACGAGCAGTACTTC
abundance: NA; d_gene: NA; v_gene: TRBV6-6; j_gene: TRBJ1-6; CDR3aa: CASTQQFMGASVLHF; CDR3nt: TGTGCCAGCACCCAACAGTTCATGGGGGCCTCTGTCCTCCACTTT
abundance: NA; d_gene: NA; v_gene: TRBV19; j_gene: TRBJ2-3; CDR3aa: CASSILGLGQDTQYF; CDR3nt: TGTGCCAGTAGTATACTGGGATTGGGGCAAGATACGCAGTATTTT
abundance: NA; d_gene: NA; v_gene: TRBV7-8; j_gene: TRBJ2-7; CDR3aa: CASSLVPTGYEQYF; CDR3nt: TGTGCCAGCAGCTTAGTACCAACAGGCTACGAGCAGTACTTC
abundance: NA; d_gene: NA; v_gene: TRBV25-1; j_gene: TRBJ1-2; CDR3aa: CASSEYGQFYGYTF; CDR3nt: TGTGCCAGCAGTGAATACGGACAGTTCTATGGCTACACCTTC
abundance: NA; d_gene: TRBD2; v_gene: TRBV7-3; j_gene: TRBJ2-3; CDR3aa: CASSPHGTSGGSGTDTQYF; CDR3nt: TGTGCCAGCAGCCCACATGGTACTAGCGGGGGTTCTGGCACAGATACGCAGTATTTT